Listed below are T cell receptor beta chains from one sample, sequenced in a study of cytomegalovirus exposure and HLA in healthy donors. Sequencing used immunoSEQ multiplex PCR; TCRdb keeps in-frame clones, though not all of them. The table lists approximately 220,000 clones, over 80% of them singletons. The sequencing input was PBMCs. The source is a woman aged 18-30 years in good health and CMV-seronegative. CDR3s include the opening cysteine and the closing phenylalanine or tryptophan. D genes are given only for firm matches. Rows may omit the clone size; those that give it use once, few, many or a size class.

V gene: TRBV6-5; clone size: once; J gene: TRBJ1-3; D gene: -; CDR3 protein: CASSSNSGNTIYF; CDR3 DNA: TGTGCCAGCAGTTCGAACTCCGGAAACACCATATATTTT
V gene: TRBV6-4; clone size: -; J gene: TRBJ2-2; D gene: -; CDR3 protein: CASRPSANTGELFF; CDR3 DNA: TGTGCCAGCAGGCCTAGCGCAAACACCGGGGAGCTGTTTTTT
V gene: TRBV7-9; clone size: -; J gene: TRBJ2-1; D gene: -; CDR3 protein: CASTTNTYNEQFF; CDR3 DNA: TGTGCCAGCACCACAAATACCTACAATGAGCAGTTCTTC
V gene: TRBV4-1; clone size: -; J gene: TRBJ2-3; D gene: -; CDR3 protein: CASSQGLADTQYF; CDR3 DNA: TGCGCCAGCAGCCAGGGTCTAGCGGATACGCAGTATTTT
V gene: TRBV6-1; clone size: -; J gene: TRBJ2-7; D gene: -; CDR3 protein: CASSERHEFYEQYF; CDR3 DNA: TGTGCCAGCAGTGAGCGGCACGAGTTCTACGAGCAGTACTTC
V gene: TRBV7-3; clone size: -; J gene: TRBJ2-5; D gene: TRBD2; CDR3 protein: CASSLSGGTETQYF; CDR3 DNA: TGTGCCAGCAGCTTAAGCGGGGGAACAGAGACCCAGTACTTC
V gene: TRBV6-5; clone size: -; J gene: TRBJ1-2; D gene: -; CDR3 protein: CASSYSRGTNYGYTF; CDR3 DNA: TGTGCCAGCAGTTACTCAAGGGGAACGAACTATGGCTACACCTTC
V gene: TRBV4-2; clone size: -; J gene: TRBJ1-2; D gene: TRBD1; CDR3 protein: CASRTGAASNYGYTF; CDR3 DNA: TGTGCCAGCAGAACAGGGGCGGCATCTAACTATGGCTACACCTTC
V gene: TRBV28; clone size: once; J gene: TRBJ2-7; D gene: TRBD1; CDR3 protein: CASSYTGASSYEQYF; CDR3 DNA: TGTGCCAGCAGCTATACAGGGGCATCTTCCTACGAGCAGTACTTC
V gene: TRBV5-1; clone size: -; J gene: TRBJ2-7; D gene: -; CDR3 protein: CASSLQSVAGISYEQYF; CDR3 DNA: TGCGCCAGCAGCTTGCAGTCGGTGGCAGGGATCTCCTACGAGCAGTACTTC
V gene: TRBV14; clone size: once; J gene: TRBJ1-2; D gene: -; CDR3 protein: CASSGSRSYGYTF; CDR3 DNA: TGTGCCAGCAGCGGCAGTCGAAGCTATGGCTACACCTTC
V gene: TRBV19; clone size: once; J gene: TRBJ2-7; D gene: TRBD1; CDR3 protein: CASRGQGDSLEQYF; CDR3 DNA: TGTGCCAGTAGGGGACAGGGCGATTCCTTGGAGCAGTACTTC
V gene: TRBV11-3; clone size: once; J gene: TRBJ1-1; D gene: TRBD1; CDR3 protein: CASRQGMNTEAFF; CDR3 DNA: TGTGCCAGCCGACAGGGCATGAACACTGAAGCTTTCTTT
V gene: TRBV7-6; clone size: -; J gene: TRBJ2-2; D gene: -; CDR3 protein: CASSPGVAVTNTGELFF; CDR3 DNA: TGTGCCAGCAGCCCCGGGGTAGCGGTTACGAACACCGGGGAGCTGTTTTTT
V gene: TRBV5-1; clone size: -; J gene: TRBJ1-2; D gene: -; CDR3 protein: CASSLALTASGGYTF; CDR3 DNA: TGCGCCAGCAGCTTGGCCCTGACAGCTTCAGGAGGCTACACCTTC
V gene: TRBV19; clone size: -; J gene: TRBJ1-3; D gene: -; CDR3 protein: CASSIEASGNTIYF; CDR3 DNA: TGTGCCAGTAGTATAGAAGCCTCTGGAAACACCATATATTTT
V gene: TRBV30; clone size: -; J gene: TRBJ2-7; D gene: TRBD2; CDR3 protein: CAWSGEGGYSYEQYF; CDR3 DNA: TGTGCCTGGAGTGGGGAGGGAGGATACTCCTACGAGCAGTACTTC
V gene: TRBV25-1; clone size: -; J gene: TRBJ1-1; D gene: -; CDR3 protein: CASSERGQNTEAFF; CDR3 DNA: TGTGCCAGCAGTGAACGTGGACAGAACACTGAAGCTTTCTTT
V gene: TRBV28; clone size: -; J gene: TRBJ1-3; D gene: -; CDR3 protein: CASSFSAGLSGNTIYF; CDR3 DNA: TGTGCCAGCAGTTTCTCGGCAGGTCTCTCTGGAAACACCATATATTTT
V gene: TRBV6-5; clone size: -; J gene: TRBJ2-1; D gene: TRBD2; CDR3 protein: CASSQGPGLANEQFF; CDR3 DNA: TGTGCCAGCAGTCAGGGACCGGGACTAGCGAATGAGCAGTTCTTC
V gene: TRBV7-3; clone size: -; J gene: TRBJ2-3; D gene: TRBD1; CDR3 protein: CASSSGTGGRTSTDTQYF; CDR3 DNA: TGTGCCAGCAGTTCCGGGACAGGGGGGAGAACTAGCACAGATACGCAGTATTTT
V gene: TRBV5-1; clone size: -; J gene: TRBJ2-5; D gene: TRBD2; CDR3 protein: CASSLVAGGPLETQYF; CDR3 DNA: TGCGCCAGCAGCTTGGTAGCGGGAGGGCCCCTAGAGACCCAGTACTTC
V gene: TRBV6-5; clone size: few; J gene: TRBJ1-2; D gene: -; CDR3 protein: CASGPGNPYTF; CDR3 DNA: TGTGCCAGCGGTCCGGGGAACCCCTACACCTTC
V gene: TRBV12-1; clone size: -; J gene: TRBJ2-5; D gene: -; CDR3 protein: CATPGLDQETQYF; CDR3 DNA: TGTGCCACTCCAGGACTAGACCAAGAGACCCAGTACTTC
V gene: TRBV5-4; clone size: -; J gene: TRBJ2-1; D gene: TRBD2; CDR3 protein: CASSIPGTSGYNEQFF; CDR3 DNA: TGTGCCAGCAGCATCCCCGGGACTAGCGGTTACAATGAGCAGTTCTTC
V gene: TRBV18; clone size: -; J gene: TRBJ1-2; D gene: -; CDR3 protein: CASSPGEGYTF; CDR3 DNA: TGTGCCAGCTCACCAGGAGAGGGCTACACCTTC
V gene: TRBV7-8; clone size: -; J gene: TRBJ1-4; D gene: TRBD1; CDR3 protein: CASSPRGQGAWEKLFF; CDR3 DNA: TGTGCCAGCAGCCCGAGAGGACAGGGGGCTTGGGAAAAACTGTTTTTT
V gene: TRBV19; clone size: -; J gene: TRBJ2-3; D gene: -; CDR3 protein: CASSILGTSTDTQYF; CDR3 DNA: TGTGCCAGTAGTATTTTGGGGACTAGCACAGATACGCAGTATTTT
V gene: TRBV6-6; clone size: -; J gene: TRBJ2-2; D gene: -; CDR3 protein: CASSRRGANTGELFF; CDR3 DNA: TGTGCCAGCTCCCGCAGGGGCGCGAACACCGGGGAGCTGTTTTTT
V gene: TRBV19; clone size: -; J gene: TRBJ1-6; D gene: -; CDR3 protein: CASSNRLSYNSPLHF; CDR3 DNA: TGTGCCAGTAGCAACAGGCTCTCCTATAATTCACCCCTCCACTTT
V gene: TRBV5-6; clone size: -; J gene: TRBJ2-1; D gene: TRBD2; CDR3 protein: CASSQPASGNTDEQFF; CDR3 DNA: TGTGCCAGCAGCCAACCGGCTAGCGGGAATACCGATGAGCAGTTCTTC
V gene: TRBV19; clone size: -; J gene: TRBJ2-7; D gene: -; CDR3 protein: CASSNSYEQYF; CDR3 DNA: TGTGCCAGTAGTAATTCTTACGAGCAGTACTTC
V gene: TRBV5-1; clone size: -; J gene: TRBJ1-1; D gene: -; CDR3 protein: CASSLRRGEAFF; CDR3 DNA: TGCGCCAGCAGCTTGAGACGGGGTGAAGCTTTCTTT
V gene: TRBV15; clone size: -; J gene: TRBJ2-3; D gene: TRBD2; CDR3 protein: CATSKLLPISGRATDTQYF; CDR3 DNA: TGTGCCACCAGCAAACTGCTCCCTATTAGCGGGAGGGCCACAGATACGCAGTATTTT
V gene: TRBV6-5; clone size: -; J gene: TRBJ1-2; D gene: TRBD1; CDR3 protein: CASSTGTGDDGYTF; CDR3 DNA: TGTGCCAGCTCCACCGGGACAGGAGACGATGGCTACACCTTC
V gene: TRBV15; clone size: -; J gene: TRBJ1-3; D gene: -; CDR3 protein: CATSRYGSWTPGNTIYF; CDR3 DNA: TGTGCCACCAGCCGGTACGGATCCTGGACACCTGGAAACACCATATATTTT
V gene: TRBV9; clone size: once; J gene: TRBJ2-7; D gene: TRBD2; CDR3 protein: CASSQGLASYEQYF; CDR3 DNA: TGTGCCAGCAGCCAGGGACTAGCGAGCTACGAGCAGTACTTC
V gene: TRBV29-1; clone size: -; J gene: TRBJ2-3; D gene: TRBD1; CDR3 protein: CSVPGTGKHTQYF; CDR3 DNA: TGCAGCGTACCCGGGACAGGGAAACATACGCAGTATTTT
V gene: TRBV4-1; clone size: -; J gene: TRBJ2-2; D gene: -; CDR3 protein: CASSRLDRNTGELFF; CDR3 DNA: TGCGCCAGCAGCCGACTGGACAGGAACACCGGGGAGCTGTTTTTT
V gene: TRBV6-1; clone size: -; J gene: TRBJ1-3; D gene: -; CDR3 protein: CASSGTGTPGNTIYF; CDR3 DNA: TGTGCCAGCAGTGGAACCGGGACACCTGGAAACACCATATATTTT
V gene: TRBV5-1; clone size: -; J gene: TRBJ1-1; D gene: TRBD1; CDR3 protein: CASSRDRGRREAFF; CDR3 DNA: TGCGCCAGCAGCAGGGACAGGGGTCGAAGGGAAGCTTTCTTT
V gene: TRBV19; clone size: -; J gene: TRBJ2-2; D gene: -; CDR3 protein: CASSSRDPGTGELFF; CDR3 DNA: TGTGCCAGTAGTTCGCGGGACCCTGGGACCGGGGAGCTGTTTTTT
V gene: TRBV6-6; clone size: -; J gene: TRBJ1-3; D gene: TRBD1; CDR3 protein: CASSPLDRGAGNTIYF; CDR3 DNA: TGTGCCAGCAGTCCCCTGGACAGGGGTGCTGGAAACACCATATATTTT
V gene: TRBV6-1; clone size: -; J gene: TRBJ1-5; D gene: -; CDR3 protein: CASSPGRFNNQPQHF; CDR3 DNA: TGTGCCAGCAGCCCAGGGAGGTTTAACAATCAGCCCCAGCATTTT
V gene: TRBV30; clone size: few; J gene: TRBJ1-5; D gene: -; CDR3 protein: CAWTDTNQPQHF; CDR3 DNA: TGTGCCTGGACCGACACCAATCAGCCCCAGCATTTT
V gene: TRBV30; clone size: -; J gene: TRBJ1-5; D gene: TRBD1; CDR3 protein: CAWSVGQGEQPQHF; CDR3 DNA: TGTGCCTGGAGTGTGGGACAGGGGGAACAGCCCCAGCATTTT
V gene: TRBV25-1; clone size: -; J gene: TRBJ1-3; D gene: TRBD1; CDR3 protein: CASSDRTGRGNTIYF; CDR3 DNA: TGTGCCAGCAGTGACCGGACAGGTCGGGGAAACACCATATATTTT
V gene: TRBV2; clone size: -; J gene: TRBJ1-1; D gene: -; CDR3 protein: CASRGLDEAFF; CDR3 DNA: TGTGCCAGCAGGGGGCTGGATGAAGCTTTCTTT
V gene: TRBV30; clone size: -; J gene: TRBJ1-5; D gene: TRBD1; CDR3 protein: CAWSVGGTGGQPQHF; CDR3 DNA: TGTGCCTGGAGTGTGGGAGGGACAGGCGGTCAGCCCCAGCATTTT
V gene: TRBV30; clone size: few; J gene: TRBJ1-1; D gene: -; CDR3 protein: CAWSTRRLNTEAFF; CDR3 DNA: TGTGCCTGGAGTACGAGGCGTTTGAACACTGAAGCTTTCTTT